This T cell receptor (beta chain) is from a study of spatial heterogeneity in lung cancer. TCRdb ran MiXCR on the 5' RACE reads and lists one entry per CDR3 protein. The repertoire holds about 78,000 distinct CDR3 sequences, with approximately 8.1% as singletons. Sample time point: sample taken at primary tumor resection. This clonotype was observed a few times. Its matching antigen is unknown. Trimming shortened V by 7 bases and J by 0 bases, and 5 bases separated the two germline ends. Germline V lookup: CDR1 MNHNY, CDR2 SVGAGI (reference sequence). The CDR3 sequence is 12 residues long. Study observations and caveats: Expanded tumor TCRs that were ubiquitous appeared in blood more at resection than follow-up.

The sequences come from PBMCs, collected at surgery. The chain combines TRBV6-6 with TRBJ2-3, with no clear D. The sequence derives from a male donor with early-stage non-small cell lung cancer. The CDR3 spells CASTPSTDTQYF. The CDR3 coding sequence is TGTGCCAGCACCCCTAGCACAGATACGCAGTATTTT.